This entry concerns a single T cell receptor beta chain. CDR3 size: 16 residues. Trimming took 5 bases from V and 2 from J; bases not matched to a gene: 7. Germline V lookup: CDR1 SGHTA, CDR2 FQGNSA. Data came from immunoSEQ multiplex PCR; TCRdb stores just in-frame clones and leaves some out. The sample lists 50,000 to 65,000 clones; over 75% were seen once. These data originate in a study of control samples from healthy donors and cancer patients. The TCR was taken from a woman between 45 and 65 years old with colorectal cancer. This chain joins TRBV7-2 and TRBJ2-1, with TRBD1 matching over 9 bases. The sequencing sample was made of PBMCs. CDR3 bases: TGTGCCAGCAGCCGCAGCGGGACAGGGCCCTACAATGAGCAGTTCTTC. Translating it yields CASSRSGTGPYNEQFF.